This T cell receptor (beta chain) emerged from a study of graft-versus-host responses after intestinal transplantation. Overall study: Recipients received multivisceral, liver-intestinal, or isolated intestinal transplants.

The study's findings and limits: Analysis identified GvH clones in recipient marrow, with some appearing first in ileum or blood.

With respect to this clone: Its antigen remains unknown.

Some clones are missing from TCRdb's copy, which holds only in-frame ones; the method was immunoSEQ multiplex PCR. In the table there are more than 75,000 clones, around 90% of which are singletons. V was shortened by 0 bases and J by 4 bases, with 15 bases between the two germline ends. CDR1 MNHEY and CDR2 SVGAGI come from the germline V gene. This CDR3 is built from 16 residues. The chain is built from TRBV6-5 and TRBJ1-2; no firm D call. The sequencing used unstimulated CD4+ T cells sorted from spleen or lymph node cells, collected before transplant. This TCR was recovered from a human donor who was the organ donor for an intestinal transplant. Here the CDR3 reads CASSYSRAQRAYGYTF. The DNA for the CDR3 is TGTGCCAGCAGTTACTCGCGGGCACAACGGGCCTATGGCTACACCTTC.